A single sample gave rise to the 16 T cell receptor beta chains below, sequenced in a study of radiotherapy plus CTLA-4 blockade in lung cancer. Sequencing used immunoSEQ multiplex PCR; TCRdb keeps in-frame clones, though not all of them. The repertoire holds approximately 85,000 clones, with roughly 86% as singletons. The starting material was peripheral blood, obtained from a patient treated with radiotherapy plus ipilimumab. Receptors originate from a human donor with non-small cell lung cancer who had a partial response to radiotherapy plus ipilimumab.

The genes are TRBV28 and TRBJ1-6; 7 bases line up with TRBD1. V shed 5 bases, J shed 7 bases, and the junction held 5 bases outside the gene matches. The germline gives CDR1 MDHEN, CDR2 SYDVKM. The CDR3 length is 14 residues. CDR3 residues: CASSTGQLNSPLHF. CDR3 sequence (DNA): TGTGCCAGCAGTACGGGACAGCTGAATTCACCCCTCCACTTT.

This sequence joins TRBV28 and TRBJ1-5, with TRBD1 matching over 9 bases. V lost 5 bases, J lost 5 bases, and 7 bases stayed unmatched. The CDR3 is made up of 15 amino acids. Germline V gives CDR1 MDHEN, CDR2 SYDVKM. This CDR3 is CASSPIGQGYQPQHF. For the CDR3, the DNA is TGTGCCAGCAGTCCCATCGGACAGGGGTATCAGCCCCAGCATTTT.

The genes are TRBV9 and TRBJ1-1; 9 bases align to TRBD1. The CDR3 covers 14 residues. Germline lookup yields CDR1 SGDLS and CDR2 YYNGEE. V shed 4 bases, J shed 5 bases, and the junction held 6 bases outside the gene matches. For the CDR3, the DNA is TGTGCCAGCAGCTCCAGGACAGGGGCGACTGAAGCTTTCTTT. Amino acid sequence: CASSSRTGATEAFF.

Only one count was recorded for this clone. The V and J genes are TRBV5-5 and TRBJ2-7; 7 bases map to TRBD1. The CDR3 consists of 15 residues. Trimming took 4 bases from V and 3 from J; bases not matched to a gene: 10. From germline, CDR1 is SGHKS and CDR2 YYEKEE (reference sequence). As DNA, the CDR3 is TGTGCCAGCAGCCGCGCTAGGGACAGCAACTACGAGCAGTACTTC. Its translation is CASSRARDSNYEQYF.

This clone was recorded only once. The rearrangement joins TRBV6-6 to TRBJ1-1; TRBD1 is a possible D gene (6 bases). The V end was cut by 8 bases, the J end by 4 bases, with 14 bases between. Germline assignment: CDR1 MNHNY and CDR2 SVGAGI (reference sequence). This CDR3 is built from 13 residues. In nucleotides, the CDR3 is TGTGCCAGCTCCCACGGGGGGGCCACTGAAGCTTTCTTT. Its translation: CASSHGGATEAFF.

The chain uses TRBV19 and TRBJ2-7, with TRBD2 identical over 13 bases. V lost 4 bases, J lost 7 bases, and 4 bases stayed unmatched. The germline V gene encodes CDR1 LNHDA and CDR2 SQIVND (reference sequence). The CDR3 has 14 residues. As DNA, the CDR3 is TGTGCCAGTAGTACTGGACTAGCGGGAGAAGAGCAGTACGTC. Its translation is CASSTGLAGEEQYV.

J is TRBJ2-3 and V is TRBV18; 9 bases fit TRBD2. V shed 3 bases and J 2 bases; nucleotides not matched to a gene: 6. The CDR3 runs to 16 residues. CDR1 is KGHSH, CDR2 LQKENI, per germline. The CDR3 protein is CASSPLAGGLTDTQYF. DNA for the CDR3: TGTGCCAGCTCACCCTTGGCGGGGGGGCTCACAGATACGCAGTATTTT.

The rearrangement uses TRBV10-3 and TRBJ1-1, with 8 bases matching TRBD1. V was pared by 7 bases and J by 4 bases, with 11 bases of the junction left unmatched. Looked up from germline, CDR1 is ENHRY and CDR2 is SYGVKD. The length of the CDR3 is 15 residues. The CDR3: CAIMNRGTGATEAFF. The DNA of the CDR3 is TGTGCCATCATGAATCGGGGGACAGGAGCCACTGAAGCTTTCTTT.

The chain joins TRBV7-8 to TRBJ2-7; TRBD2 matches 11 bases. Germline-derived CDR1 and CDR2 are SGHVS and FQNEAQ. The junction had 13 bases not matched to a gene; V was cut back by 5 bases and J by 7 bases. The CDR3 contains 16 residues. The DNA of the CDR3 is TGTGCCAGCAGCCTCGGGACTAGCGGAACGACGGGGGAGCAGTACTTC. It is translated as CASSLGTSGTTGEQYF.

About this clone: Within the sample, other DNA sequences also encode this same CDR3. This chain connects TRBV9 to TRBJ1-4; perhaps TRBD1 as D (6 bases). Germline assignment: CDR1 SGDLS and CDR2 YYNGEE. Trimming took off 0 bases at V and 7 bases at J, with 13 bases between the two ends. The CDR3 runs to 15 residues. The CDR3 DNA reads TGTGCCAGCAGCGTAGGAGGGGGACGGGGTGAAAAACTGTTTTTT. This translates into CASSVGGGRGEKLFF.

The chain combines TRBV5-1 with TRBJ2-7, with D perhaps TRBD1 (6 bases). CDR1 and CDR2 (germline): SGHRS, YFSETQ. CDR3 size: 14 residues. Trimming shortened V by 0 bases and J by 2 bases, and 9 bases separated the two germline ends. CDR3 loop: CASSLDRETYEQYF. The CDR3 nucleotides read TGCGCCAGCAGCTTGGACAGGGAAACCTACGAGCAGTACTTC.

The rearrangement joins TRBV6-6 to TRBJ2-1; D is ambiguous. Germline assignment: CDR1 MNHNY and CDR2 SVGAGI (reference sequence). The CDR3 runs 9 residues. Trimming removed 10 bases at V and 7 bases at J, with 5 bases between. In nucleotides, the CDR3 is TGTGCCATAGTGAATGAGCAGTTCTTC. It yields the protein CAIVNEQFF.

CDR3 region: CSVEGVGGPGEKLFF. The CDR3 bases are TGCAGCGTTGAAGGGGTCGGGGGGCCGGGTGAAAAACTGTTTTTT. The chain recombines TRBV29-1 with TRBJ1-4; TRBD1 is a possible D gene (6 bases). V was shortened by 1 base and J by 7 bases, with 16 bases between the two germline ends. Germline lookup yields CDR1 SQVTM and CDR2 ANQGSEA. The CDR3 length is 15 residues.

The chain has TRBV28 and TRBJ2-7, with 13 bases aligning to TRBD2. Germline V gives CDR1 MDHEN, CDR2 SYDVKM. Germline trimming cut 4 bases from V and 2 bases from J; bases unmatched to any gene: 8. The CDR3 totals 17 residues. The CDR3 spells CASSWPITSGRAYEQYF. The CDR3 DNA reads TGTGCCAGCAGTTGGCCGATTACTAGCGGGAGGGCCTACGAGCAGTACTTC.

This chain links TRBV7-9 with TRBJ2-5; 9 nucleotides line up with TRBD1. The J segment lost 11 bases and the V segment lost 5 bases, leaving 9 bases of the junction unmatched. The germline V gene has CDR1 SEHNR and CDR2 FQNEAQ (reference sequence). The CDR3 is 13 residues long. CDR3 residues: CASSAGTGWKQYF. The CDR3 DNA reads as TGTGCCAGCAGCGCTGGGACAGGGTGGAAGCAGTACTTC. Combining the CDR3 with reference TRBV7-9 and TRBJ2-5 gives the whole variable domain DTGVSQNPRHKITKRGQNVTFRCDPISEHNRLYWYRQTLGQGPEFLTYFQNEAQLEKSRLLSDRFSAERPKGSFSTLEIQRTEQGDSAMYLCASSAGTGWKQYFGPGTRLLVL.

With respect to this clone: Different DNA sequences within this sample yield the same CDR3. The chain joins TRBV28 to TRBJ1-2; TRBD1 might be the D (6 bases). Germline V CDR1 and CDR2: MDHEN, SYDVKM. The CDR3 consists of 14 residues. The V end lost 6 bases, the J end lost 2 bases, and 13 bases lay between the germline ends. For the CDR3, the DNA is TGTGCCAGCAGCTTCAGGGGCGGAAACTATGGCTACACCTTC. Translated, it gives CASSFRGGNYGYTF.